One sample yielded the 31 T cell receptor beta chains listed below, sequenced in a study of blood T cell repertoires in COVID-19. This table comes from immunoSEQ multiplex PCR, and its TCRdb copy is limited to in-frame clones, with some not included. In the table there are fewer than 300,000 clones, 70% to 90% of which are singletons. The sample comprised peripheral blood. The origin of the receptors is a man younger than 35 with active or convalescent COVID-19.

This chain joins TRBV24-1 and TRBJ2-3, with D uncertain. This CDR3 is built from 12 residues. The V end lost 0 bases, the J end lost 10 bases, and 7 bases lay between the germline ends. Germline V gene sequence: CDR1 KGHDR, CDR2 SFDVKD. The CDR3 spells CATSDLQDAQYF. The CDR3 bases are TGTGCCACCAGTGATTTGCAGGATGCGCAGTATTTT.

The CDR3 DNA is TGTGCCAGCAGCGGACACTTCTCCTACAATGAGCAGTTCTTC. Amino acids: CASSGHFSYNEQFF. This rearrangement joins TRBV2 to TRBJ2-1, with D perhaps TRBD1 (5 bases). V lost 6 bases to trimming and J lost 0 bases, with 9 bases between them. Germline lookup yields CDR1 SNHLY and CDR2 FYNNEI. This CDR3 is built from 14 residues.

The chain joins TRBV27 to TRBJ2-1; possibly TRBD1 for D (5 bases). The CDR3 loop spans 13 amino acids. V lost 3 bases and J lost 8, with 11 bases in between. Germline-derived CDR1 and CDR2 are MNHEY and SMNVEV (reference sequence). The CDR3 here is CASSFHEGDEQFF. CDR3 DNA sequence: TGTGCCAGCAGTTTTCACGAAGGGGATGAGCAGTTCTTC.

The chain uses TRBV20-1 and TRBJ1-2; no clear D gene. V gave up 6 bases and J gave up 2 bases, with 7 bases separating them. Germline V gene data show CDR1 as DFQATT and CDR2 as SNEGSKA (reference sequence). The CDR3 covers 11 residues. CDR3 sequence reads: CSATENYGYTF. In nucleotides, the CDR3 is TGCAGTGCGACGGAGAACTATGGCTACACCTTC.

The CDR3 region is CASSTGSETQYF. The DNA for the CDR3 is TGTGCCAGCAGTACAGGGTCGGAGACCCAGTACTTC. V is TRBV6-5 and J is TRBJ2-5; possible D gene TRBD1, 6 bases. The V end lost 5 bases, the J end lost 5 bases, and 9 bases lay between the germline ends. There are 12 residues in the CDR3. Germline V CDR1 and CDR2: MNHEY, SVGAGI.

The chain is built from TRBV6-2 or TRBV6-3 and TRBJ2-5; weak D call: TRBD2 (7 bases). V was cut by 6 bases and J by 5 bases, with 16 bases left in between. The CDR3 extends over 14 amino acids. Germline V gene data show CDR1 as MNHEY and CDR2 as SVGEGT. This chain's CDR3 is CASSSGEGPETQYF. The CDR3, as DNA: TGTGCCAGCAGCTCAGGGGAGGGTCCGGAGACCCAGTACTTC.

The J gene is TRBJ1-4, the V gene TRBV7-9; 8 positions agree with TRBD1. V dropped 1 base and J dropped 8; count of bases not matched to a gene: 6. This CDR3 spans 15 amino acids. CDR1 is SEHNR and CDR2 is FQNEAQ in the germline V gene (reference sequence). The CDR3 coding sequence is TGTGCCAGCAGCTTAGGGACAGGGCTTCAGGAAAAACTGTTTTTT. Its translation: CASSLGTGLQEKLFF. Full variable domain (remainder filled in from reference TRBV7-9 and TRBJ1-4): DTGVSQNPRHKITKRGQNVTFRCDPISEHNRLYWYRQTLGQGPEFLTYFQNEAQLEKSRLLSDRFSAERPKGSFSTLEIQRTEQGDSAMYLCASSLGTGLQEKLFFGSGTQLSVL.

V gene TRBV27 combines with J gene TRBJ2-7; 9 nucleotides match TRBD1. The CDR3 runs 17 residues. CDR1 and CDR2 from the germline V gene are MNHEY and SMNVEV (reference sequence). After removal of 1 base from V and 0 bases from J, the junction contained 7 bases not matched to a gene. CDR3 bases: TGTGCCAGCAGTTTATATAACCCGGGACAGGGCTCCTACGAGCAGTACTTC. Its translation: CASSLYNPGQGSYEQYF.

This rearrangement joins TRBV25-1 to TRBJ2-1; D is ambiguous. With 8 bases removed from V and 1 base from J, the gap between germline ends came to 3 bases. Germline V gene sequence: CDR1 MGHDK, CDR2 SYGVNS. The length of the CDR3 is 11 residues. The CDR3 loop is CASLSYNEQFF. The CDR3, as DNA: TGTGCCAGCCTATCCTACAATGAGCAGTTCTTC.

This chain connects TRBV6-6 to TRBJ1-3; D is perhaps TRBD1 (5 bases). Per germline, CDR1 MNHNY and CDR2 SVGAGI (reference sequence). The ends were cut back, 2 bases at V and 4 bases at J, with 9 bases in the middle. The CDR3 sequence is 14 residues long. CDR3 bases: TGTGCCAGCAGTTACGGGGGGGTCGGAAACACCATATATTTT. It translates to CASSYGGVGNTIYF.

The chain has TRBV27 and TRBJ1-5, with 8 bases fitting TRBD1. V lost 4 bases and J lost 5; bases outside the gene matches: 4. CDR3 length: 14 amino acids. CDR1 and CDR2 from the germline V gene are MNHEY and SMNVEV (reference sequence). In nucleotides, the CDR3 is TGTGCCAGCAGTTCCGGGACAGGACATCAGCCCCAGCATTTT. Translating gives CASSSGTGHQPQHF.

In its sample, this clone was seen a few times. The chain links TRBV4-2 to TRBJ2-1; D might be TRBD2 (6 bases). This CDR3 spans 16 amino acids. Trimming removed 0 bases at V and 1 base at J, with 10 bases between. Germline lookup yields CDR1 LGHNA and CDR2 YNFKEQ. CDR3: CASSQDLAGSYNEQFF. Written as DNA, the CDR3 is TGTGCCAGCAGCCAAGATCTGGCGGGATCCTACAATGAGCAGTTCTTC.

This rearrangement joins TRBV7-9 to TRBJ1-2, with D possibly TRBD1 on 6 matching bases. The V end lost 5 bases, the J end lost 4 bases, and 14 bases lay between the germline ends. Germline CDR1 reads SEHNR; CDR2 reads FQNEAQ (reference sequence). CDR3 size: 14 residues. CDR3 coding DNA: TGTGCCAGCAGCCATGGGACACCATTCTATGGCTACACCTTC. It encodes CASSHGTPFYGYTF.

The CDR3 sequence is CASSLAPTGGMANEKLFF. The CDR3 DNA reads as TGCGCCAGCAGCTTGGCTCCGACAGGGGGTATGGCTAATGAAAAACTGTTTTTT. V is TRBV5-1 and J is TRBJ1-4; 9 nucleotides match TRBD1. The trim removed 0 bases at V and 3 bases at J, leaving 9 bases unmatched. In germline, CDR1 is SGHRS, CDR2 YFSETQ. This CDR3 is 18 amino acids long. The complete variable domain, with remaining parts taken from reference TRBV5-1 and TRBJ1-4, reads KAGVTQTPRYLIKTRGQQVTLSCSPISGHRSVSWYQQTPGQGLQFLFEYFSETQRNKGNFPGRFSGRQFSNSRSEMNVSTLELGDSALYLCASSLAPTGGMANEKLFFGSGTQLSVL.

The rearrangement uses TRBV14 and TRBJ2-1; tentative D call: TRBD2 (8 bases). The V end was cut by 1 base, the J end by 0 bases, with 16 bases between. Germline V gene lookup returns CDR1 SGHDN and CDR2 FVKESK. This CDR3 spans 18 amino acids. The CDR3: CASSQVGSGDSSYNEQFF. CDR3 coding DNA: TGTGCCAGCAGCCAAGTGGGTAGCGGGGACAGCTCCTACAATGAGCAGTTCTTC.

With regard to this clone: The same CDR3 arises from other DNA sequences in this sample as well. In nucleotides, the CDR3 is TGTGCCAGCAGCCAAGCAGGGGATACGCAGTATTTT. Its protein is CASSQAGDTQYF. V gene TRBV3-1 (or the pseudogene TRBV3-2) combines with J gene TRBJ2-3; D possibly corresponds to TRBD1 (5 bases). The CDR3 runs 12 residues. Germline CDR1 LGHDT, CDR2 YNNKEL (reference sequence). V was cut by 1 base and J by 6 bases, with 5 bases left in between.

This chain connects TRBV5-8 to TRBJ1-1, with D tentatively TRBD1 (6 bases). The ends were cut back, 5 bases at V and 6 bases at J, with 17 bases in the middle. The CDR3 consists of 14 residues. In germline, CDR1 is SGHTS, CDR2 YDEGEE. The CDR3 bases are TGTGCCAGCAGATTTACAGGGCCGTTCGCTGAAGCTTTCTTT. This codes for CASRFTGPFAEAFF.

The rearrangement uses TRBV5-5 and TRBJ2-2; weak D call: TRBD1 (6 bases). CDR3 length equals 13 residues. V was pared by 4 bases and J by 5 bases, with 9 bases between. The germline V gene encodes CDR1 SGHKS and CDR2 YYEKEE (reference sequence). The CDR3 bases are TGTGCCAGCAGCGCCGGACAGACCGGGGAGCTGTTTTTT. It encodes CASSAGQTGELFF.

The chain employs TRBV12-3 or TRBV12-4 and TRBJ2-3; possibly TRBD1 for D (5 bases). Trimming pared 3 bases from V and 4 bases from J, leaving 8 bases between. The length of the CDR3 is 13 residues. DNA of the CDR3: TGTGCCAGCAGTTTTCAGGGATCAGATACGCAGTATTTT. This gives the protein CASSFQGSDTQYF.

DNA for the CDR3: TGTGCCAGCTCACCACCCGACTGGGGGGGCACAGATACGCAGTATTTT. Its translation: CASSPPDWGGTDTQYF. The genes are TRBV18 and TRBJ2-3; TRBD2 might be the D (6 bases). The germline gives CDR1 KGHSH, CDR2 LQKENI. Between the trimmed V and J ends, which lost 0 bases and 1 base, there was a span of 11 bases. CDR3 length: 16 amino acids.

The gene calls are TRBV29-1 and TRBJ2-7; TRBD1 agrees at 9 bases. J lost 5 bases, V lost 7 bases, and 6 bases had no gene match. CDR3 length: 12 amino acids. Germline CDR1 is SQVTM and CDR2 is ANQGSEA. Here the CDR3 DNA reads TGCAGCGGGGGGACAGGGAAGAACGAGCAGTACTTC. Protein: CSGGTGKNEQYF.

In this sample, this clone turned up a few times. J is TRBJ1-4 and V is TRBV29-1; the D is unclear. With 2 bases removed from V and 0 bases from J, the gap between germline ends came to 10 bases. The germline V gene encodes CDR1 SQVTM and CDR2 ANQGSEA. The CDR3 is 15 amino acids. The CDR3 DNA follows: TGCAGCGTTGAAAAATGGACTGCAACTAATGAAAAACTGTTTTTT. It encodes CSVEKWTATNEKLFF.

This clone was detected once. The CDR3 DNA sequence: TGTGCCACCAGCAGTGGAATCCGGGACAGCTTTAATGAAAAACTGTTTTTT. It is translated as CATSSGIRDSFNEKLFF. The chain joins TRBV15 to TRBJ1-4; 7 positions match TRBD1. From germline, CDR1 is LNHNV and CDR2 YYDKDF (reference sequence). The CDR3 has 17 amino acids. The V gene end was trimmed by 3 bases and the J gene end by 4 bases; junction bases not matched to a gene: 11.

V gene TRBV5-1 combines with J gene TRBJ1-6; D gene ambiguous. This CDR3 has 14 residues. Germline CDR1 reads SGHRS; CDR2 reads YFSETQ. V lost 2 bases and J lost 9, with 12 bases in between. The CDR3 DNA reads as TGCGCCAGCAGCTTAAGTTCGAGTAGTTCACCCCTCCACTTT. Its translation: CASSLSSSSSPLHF. Full variable domain (remainder filled in from reference TRBV5-1 and TRBJ1-6): KAGVTQTPRYLIKTRGQQVTLSCSPISGHRSVSWYQQTPGQGLQFLFEYFSETQRNKGNFPGRFSGRQFSNSRSEMNVSTLELGDSALYLCASSLSSSSSPLHFGNGTRLTVT.

The chain links TRBV5-1 to TRBJ2-2; no firm D call. Trimming stripped 5 bases from V and 6 bases from J, with 5 bases between. The V gene's germline CDR1 is SGHRS and CDR2 YFSETQ. The CDR3 loop spans 11 amino acids. The DNA of the CDR3 is TGCGCCAGCAGTAATCCCGGGGAGCTGTTTTTT. This encodes CASSNPGELFF.

The V gene is TRBV9, the J gene TRBJ2-7; 12 bases fit TRBD1. V dropped 4 bases and J dropped 3; count of bases not matched to a gene: 11. CDR1 is SGDLS and CDR2 is YYNGEE in the germline V gene. The CDR3 has 17 amino acids. The CDR3 sequence: CASSLSTGTGGFYEQYF. For the CDR3, the DNA is TGTGCCAGCAGCCTATCAACCGGGACAGGGGGCTTCTACGAGCAGTACTTC.

This clone has a single count. The rearrangement joins TRBV2 to TRBJ2-3, with 15 bases identical to TRBD2. There are 17 residues in the CDR3. The germline V gene has CDR1 SNHLY and CDR2 FYNNEI. V was pared by 3 bases and J by 5 bases, with 6 bases of the junction left unmatched. This chain's CDR3 is CASSDGLAGGQRDTQYF. The CDR3 region has the DNA TGTGCCAGCAGTGACGGACTAGCGGGGGGGCAAAGAGATACGCAGTATTTT.

The V call is TRBV7-9, the J call TRBJ1-1; 10 nucleotides line up with TRBD1. Germline V gives CDR1 SEHNR, CDR2 FQNEAQ (reference sequence). V dropped 1 base and J dropped 5; count of bases not matched to a gene: 7. The CDR3 covers 16 residues. The DNA of the CDR3 is TGTGCCAGCAGCTTAGTGGGACAGGGGCGAGGTACTGAAGCTTTCTTT. Its translation: CASSLVGQGRGTEAFF.

The V call is TRBV9, the J call TRBJ2-7, with D maybe TRBD1 (5 bases). V lost 3 bases and J 1 base, leaving 8 bases between the germline ends. This CDR3 contains 13 residues. Germline V lookup: CDR1 SGDLS, CDR2 YYNGEE. Written as DNA, the CDR3 is TGTGCCAGCAGCGGCCGGACATCCTACGAGCAGTACTTC. Translation: CASSGRTSYEQYF. Supplemented by reference TRBV9 and TRBJ2-7, the full variable domain reads DSGVTQTPKHLITATGQRVTLRCSPRSGDLSVYWYQQSLDQGLQFLIQYYNGEERAKGNILERFSAQQFPDLHSELNLSSLELGDSALYFCASSGRTSYEQYFGPGTRLTVT.

The chain uses TRBV27 and TRBJ2-3, with TRBD1 identical over 9 bases. V shed 4 bases and J 2 bases; nucleotides not matched to a gene: 7. The germline V gene has CDR1 MNHEY and CDR2 SMNVEV (reference sequence). The CDR3 has 16 residues. DNA of the CDR3: TGTGCCAGCAGTTACCTCCGGGACAGGGCCACAGATACGCAGTATTTT. Amino acid sequence: CASSYLRDRATDTQYF.

This chain links TRBV6-5 with TRBJ1-1; D not resolved. In germline, CDR1 is MNHEY, CDR2 SVGAGI. V shed 2 bases and J shed 5 bases, with 12 bases lying between them. The CDR3 sequence is 14 residues long. The DNA of the CDR3 is TGTGCCAGCAGTTACGCGGGTCTCGGGACTGAAGCTTTCTTT. Residues: CASSYAGLGTEAFF.